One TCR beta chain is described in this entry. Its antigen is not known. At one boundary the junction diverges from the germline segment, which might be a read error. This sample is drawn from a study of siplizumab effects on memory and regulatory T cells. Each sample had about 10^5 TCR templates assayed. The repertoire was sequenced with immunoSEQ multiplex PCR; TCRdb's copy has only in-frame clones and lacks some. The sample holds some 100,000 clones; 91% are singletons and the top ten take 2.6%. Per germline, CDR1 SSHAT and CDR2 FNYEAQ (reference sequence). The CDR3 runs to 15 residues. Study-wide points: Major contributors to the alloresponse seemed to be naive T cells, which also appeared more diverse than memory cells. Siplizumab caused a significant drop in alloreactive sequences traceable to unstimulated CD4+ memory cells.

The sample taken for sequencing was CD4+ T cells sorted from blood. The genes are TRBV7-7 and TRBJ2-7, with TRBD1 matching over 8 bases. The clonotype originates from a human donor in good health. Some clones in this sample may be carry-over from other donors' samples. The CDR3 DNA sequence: TGTGCTAGCAGCATAGGACAGGGAGGAGCCTACGAGCAGTACTTC. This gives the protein CASSIGQGGAYEQYF.